The present TCR beta chain was sequenced within a study of CD8 T cells in ankylosing spondylitis. General study results and limits: Researchers reportedly found disease-linked clones significantly enriched in matched ankylosing spondylitis synovial fluid. Seemingly characteristic of ankylosing spondylitis blood was a TCR beta motif consisting of under ten highly homologous variants. Several of the motif variants were reported before in synovial fluid and blood from reactive arthritis. Disease-linked clones bore a CD8+ phenotype and were relatively rare in peripheral blood.

Construction of TCR beta libraries was performed using quantitative 5'-RACE with molecular barcodes. TCRdb analysed the 5' RACE reads with MiXCR anew, one entry per CDR3 protein. The table has 390,000 or so distinct CDR3 sequences, around 20% seen once. This clonotype was counted between two and nine times. Its matching antigen is unknown. The germline CDR1 and CDR2 sequences are MNHEY and SVGAGI. This CDR3 contains 12 residues. V lost 10 bases to trimming and J lost 6 bases; unmatched junction nucleotides: 5. This sequence was found in a male donor with ankylosing spondylitis. Sequencing was performed on blood, either unsorted or a sorted T cell fraction (not recorded which). This chain uses TRBV6-5 with TRBJ2-2, with 7 bases matching TRBD1. In nucleotides, the CDR3 is TGTGCCACGGGACAGCGTTCCGGGGAGCTGTTTTTT. This translates into CATGQRSGELFF.